The rows below give T cell receptor beta chains drawn from one sample of a study of T cell responses to AZD1222 COVID-19 vaccine. Repertoires were generated with immunoSEQ multiplex PCR, while TCRdb's copy carries only in-frame clones and drops some. The table lists roughly 150,000 clones, roughly 85% of them singletons, with 0.85% to 1.1% in the top ten. The sequenced sample was peripheral blood, obtained 28 days after the second AZD1222 dose. The receptor set was obtained from an adult who received the AZD1222 COVID-19 vaccine. CDR3s include the opening cysteine and the closing phenylalanine or tryptophan. Fields, in order: clone size, V gene, D gene, J gene, CDR3 protein, CDR3 DNA. The D gene is left open where the match is weak. Size is omitted from some rows. Given values are once, few, many or a class for expanded clones.

>-|TRBV7-6|TRBD1|TRBJ2-2
CASSPRGPLRNTGELFF
TGTGCCAGCAGCCCCAGGGGGCCCCTGAGGAACACCGGGGAGCTGTTTTTT
>-|TRBV4-2|TRBD1|TRBJ1-1
CASSQAPPGQGEAFF
TGTGCCAGCAGCCAAGCCCCCCCGGGACAGGGTGAAGCTTTCTTT
>few|TRBV6-1|TRBD1|TRBJ1-1
CASSADPGQGIAEAFF
TGTGCCAGCAGTGCCGACCCGGGACAGGGAATCGCTGAAGCTTTCTTT
>-|TRBV5-1|-|TRBJ2-3
CASSQGLFTDTQYF
TGCGCCAGCAGCCAGGGACTGTTCACAGATACGCAGTATTTT
>once|TRBV20-1|-|TRBJ2-3
CSARVPDTQYF
TGCAGTGCTAGAGTACCGGATACGCAGTATTTT
>-|TRBV19|TRBD2|TRBJ2-5
CASSPGGLAGTETQYF
TGTGCCAGTAGTCCCGGGGGACTAGCGGGGACGGAGACCCAGTACTTC
>-|TRBV5-1|-|TRBJ2-7
CASSWGESYEQYF
TGCGCCAGCAGCTGGGGAGAGTCCTACGAGCAGTACTTC
>-|TRBV11-2|TRBD2|TRBJ2-1
CASSSIGGAYNEQFF
TGTGCCAGCAGCTCAATCGGGGGGGCGTACAATGAGCAGTTCTTC
>-|TRBV7-9|-|TRBJ1-1
CASRAGGLSAFF
TGTGCCAGCAGGGCCGGGGGGCTTTCTGCTTTCTTT
>-|TRBV3-1/TRBV3-2|-|TRBJ2-3
CASSQADTQYF
TGTGCCAGCAGCCAAGCAGATACGCAGTATTTT
>-|TRBV27|-|TRBJ1-1
CASSFGGGTEAFF
TGTGCCAGCAGCTTCGGGGGGGGAACTGAAGCTTTCTTT
>-|TRBV5-1|-|TRBJ2-6
CASSLDWTGANVLTF
TGCGCCAGCAGCTTGGATTGGACTGGGGCCAACGTCCTGACTTTC
>-|TRBV9|-|TRBJ2-2
CASSGGANTGELFF
TGTGCCAGCAGCGGGGGCGCGAACACCGGGGAGCTGTTTTTT
>-|TRBV6-5|TRBD1|TRBJ1-2
CASNADRGSGYTF
TGTGCCAGCAACGCGGACAGGGGCAGCGGCTACACCTTC
>-|TRBV27|TRBD1|TRBJ1-3
CASSLGQLNSGNTIYF
TGTGCCAGCAGCCTGGGACAGCTTAACTCTGGAAACACCATATATTTT
>-|TRBV7-2|-|TRBJ2-7
CASISGAGQPYEQYF
TGTGCCAGCATCTCTGGGGCCGGACAGCCTTACGAGCAGTACTTC
>-|TRBV11-2|-|TRBJ1-2
CASDPPGGAGGYTF
TGTGCCAGCGACCCGCCCGGGGGGGCGGGTGGCTACACCTTC